The 23 T cell receptor beta chains listed next were all sequenced from one sample in a study of blood T cell repertoires in COVID-19. Clones were sequenced by immunoSEQ multiplex PCR, and TCRdb holds only the in-frame ones, with some missing. The table includes tens of thousands of clones, 75% to 85% detected once. The sample taken for sequencing was peripheral blood. Receptors originate from a man aged 50 or older with COVID-19, enrolled during active disease.

This chain uses TRBV6-1 with TRBJ1-2; TRBD1 might be the D (6 bases). This CDR3 region has 14 residues. CDR1 and CDR2 from the germline V gene are MNHNS and SASEGT. V dropped 2 bases and J dropped 7 bases, with 14 bases sitting between them. CDR3 sequence (DNA): TGTGCCAGCAGTGAATGGGGGGGGCTCGGTGGCTACACCTTC. Its translation: CASSEWGGLGGYTF.

Turning to this clone: The sample has other DNA sequences that encode this CDR3 too. V and J are TRBV18 and TRBJ2-7; 9 bases are a match to TRBD1. The CDR3 has 14 amino acids. The germline gives CDR1 KGHSH, CDR2 LQKENI. V gave up 3 bases and J gave up 6 bases; unmatched junction bases: 6. The chain's CDR3 is CASSPVQGAGEQYF. As DNA, the CDR3 is TGTGCCAGCTCACCCGTACAGGGGGCCGGCGAGCAGTACTTC.

The chain couples TRBV27 to TRBJ2-3; 7 nucleotides line up with TRBD2. The CDR3 has 15 residues. Per the germline V gene, CDR1 is MNHEY and CDR2 is SMNVEV (reference sequence). J was trimmed by 2 bases and V by 5 bases; bases with no gene match: 7. This CDR3 is CASSSPSGNTDTQYF. The CDR3 nucleotides read TGTGCCAGCAGTAGCCCTAGCGGAAACACAGATACGCAGTATTTT.

J is TRBJ1-5 and V is TRBV5-1; TRBD1 is a possible D gene (6 bases). The V end was cut by 7 bases, the J end by 3 bases, with 14 bases between. The V gene's germline CDR1 is SGHRS and CDR2 YFSETQ. The CDR3 loop spans 14 amino acids. CDR3 region: CASALDSLNQPQHF. The CDR3 DNA reads as TGCGCCAGCGCCTTGGACAGCCTCAATCAGCCCCAGCATTTT.

CDR3 loop: CASSLAPGARETQYF. The CDR3 region has the DNA TGTGCCAGCAGTTTAGCCCCAGGGGCGCGGGAGACCCAGTACTTC. V is TRBV28 and J is TRBJ2-5; a possible D gene is TRBD1 (6 bases). Germline V gene sequence: CDR1 MDHEN, CDR2 SYDVKM. The CDR3 runs to 15 residues. Trimming removed 2 bases at V and 5 bases at J, with 15 bases between.

The genes are TRBV11-2 and TRBJ2-2, with 8 bases fitting TRBD2. V trimming: 0 bases; J trimming: 7 bases; junction bases outside the gene matches: 16. Germline V gene data show CDR1 as SGHAT and CDR2 as FQNNGV. The CDR3 is made up of 19 amino acids. The CDR3 sequence: CASSLDLGEASGHYGELFF. The CDR3 nucleotides read TGTGCCAGCAGCTTAGACCTGGGGGAGGCTAGCGGGCATTACGGGGAGCTGTTTTTT.

The chain is built from TRBV7-3 and TRBJ2-1; 10 bases line up with TRBD2. V lost 6 bases to trimming and J lost 9 bases; unmatched junction nucleotides: 11. CDR3 length: 15 residues. The germline V gene has CDR1 SGHTA and CDR2 FQGTGA. CDR3 coding DNA: TGTGCCAGCAGTCTTAGTCCTAGCGGGAGAGCTGAGCAGTTCTTC. This sequence encodes CASSLSPSGRAEQFF.

The rearrangement links TRBV7-6 to TRBJ1-4, with D uncertain. Germline V lookup: CDR1 SGHVS, CDR2 FNYEAQ. V lost 4 bases, J lost 10 bases, and 13 bases lay in between. The CDR3 has 13 residues. This chain's CDR3 is CASSSYDSGKLFF. CDR3 sequence (DNA): TGTGCCAGCAGCTCATATGATAGTGGAAAACTGTTTTTT.

In nucleotides, the CDR3 is TGTGCCAGCAGATTTCTCGGGACTGCGGAGACCCAGTACTTC. It codes for CASRFLGTAETQYF. V is TRBV6-5 and J is TRBJ2-5, with TRBD2 as a possible D gene (6 bases). The length of the CDR3 is 14 residues. Trimming took 6 bases from V and 5 from J, leaving 16 bases between them. Germline V gene lookup returns CDR1 MNHEY and CDR2 SVGAGI.

The chain carries TRBV5-1 and TRBJ2-1; D gene unclear. The length of the CDR3 is 12 residues. The V gene lost 0 bases and the J gene lost 6 bases, with 4 bases spanning the gap. CDR1 SGHRS and CDR2 YFSETQ come from the germline V gene. The CDR3 protein is CASSLVSNEQFF. The DNA for the CDR3 is TGCGCCAGCAGCTTGGTGAGCAATGAGCAGTTCTTC.

The CDR3 protein is CASSGLHTEAFF. DNA for the CDR3: TGTGCCAGCAGCGGACTCCACACTGAAGCTTTCTTT. This rearrangement joins TRBV14 to TRBJ1-1, with D unclear. In germline, CDR1 is SGHDN, CDR2 FVKESK. The V end lost 5 bases, the J end lost 3 bases, and 7 bases lay between the germline ends. The CDR3 loop spans 12 amino acids.

Only one count was recorded for this clone. V gene TRBV9 combines with J gene TRBJ1-3; a weak D match, TRBD1 (5 bases). Trimming took off 2 bases at V and 4 bases at J, with 19 bases between the two ends. The length of the CDR3 is 17 residues. The germline gives CDR1 SGDLS, CDR2 YYNGEE. The CDR3 protein is CASSVGDRGPTGNTIYF. DNA for the CDR3: TGTGCCAGCAGCGTGGGTGACAGAGGACCAACGGGAAACACCATATATTTT. Looking up the rest from reference TRBV9 and TRBJ1-3 gives the full variable domain: DSGVTQTPKHLITATGQRVTLRCSPRSGDLSVYWYQQSLDQGLQFLIQYYNGEERAKGNILERFSAQQFPDLHSELNLSSLELGDSALYFCASSVGDRGPTGNTIYFGEGSWLTVV.

V gene TRBV7-9 combines with J gene TRBJ2-2; D call uncertain. The CDR3 has 13 amino acids. Trimming stripped 8 bases from V and 5 bases from J, with 12 bases between. Germline values: CDR1 SEHNR, CDR2 FQNEAQ (reference sequence). The CDR3 bases are TGTGCCAGCTTTTTCAGTGAAACCGGGGAGCTGTTTTTT. Translated: CASFFSETGELFF. The variable domain in full, with the rest retrieved from reference TRBV7-9 and TRBJ2-2, is DTGVSQNPRHKITKRGQNVTFRCDPISEHNRLYWYRQTLGQGPEFLTYFQNEAQLEKSRLLSDRFSAERPKGSFSTLEIQRTEQGDSAMYLCASFFSETGELFFGEGSRLTVL.

The chain has TRBV7-2 and TRBJ2-7, with D possibly being TRBD2 (5 bases). Between the trimmed V and J ends, which lost 5 bases and 7 bases, there was a span of 15 bases. Germline V gene data show CDR1 as SGHTA and CDR2 as FQGNSA. The CDR3 spans 13 residues. The DNA for the CDR3 is TGTGCCAGCAGCCCGCGTGCGAGGGCAGAGCAGTACTTC. Encoded protein: CASSPRARAEQYF.

The rearrangement uses TRBV6-2 or TRBV6-3 and TRBJ2-7; a possible D gene is TRBD1 (6 bases). Per the germline V gene, CDR1 is MNHEY and CDR2 is SVGEGT. The length of the CDR3 is 15 residues. Trimming left V 0 bases short and J 5 bases short, with 14 bases between. In DNA, the CDR3 is TGTGCCAGCAGTTACTCGGGGACCACAGGGAACGAGCAGTACTTC. It yields the protein CASSYSGTTGNEQYF.

This sequence joins TRBV9 and TRBJ2-1; TRBD2 aligns across 7 bases. CDR3 length: 16 amino acids. Per the germline V gene, CDR1 is SGDLS and CDR2 is YYNGEE. Trimming cost V 0 bases and J 3 bases; bases outside gene matches: 6. The CDR3: CASSVGASGNYNEQFF. The CDR3, as DNA: TGTGCCAGCAGCGTAGGGGCTAGCGGAAACTACAATGAGCAGTTCTTC.

This rearrangement joins TRBV3-1 (or the pseudogene TRBV3-2) to TRBJ2-7; 7 positions match TRBD2. This CDR3 is 13 amino acids long. Losses at the gene ends were 1 base for V and 6 bases for J; bases not matched to a gene: 3. CDR1 LGHDT and CDR2 YNNKEL come from the germline V gene (reference sequence). The CDR3 region is CASSQGLAGEQYF. The CDR3 DNA follows: TGTGCCAGCAGCCAAGGACTAGCTGGCGAGCAGTACTTC.

The chain uses TRBV7-9 and TRBJ1-2; weak D call: TRBD1 (5 bases). Germline lookup yields CDR1 SEHNR and CDR2 FQNEAQ (reference sequence). This CDR3 comprises 18 residues. The V gene lost 4 bases and the J gene lost 0 bases, with 21 bases spanning the gap. As DNA, the CDR3 is TGTGCCAGCAGCTCCCTGGGGGGAGGGGCCCGAGCTAACTATGGCTACACCTTC. It codes for CASSSLGGGARANYGYTF.

This clone was detected only once. Here the CDR3 reads CASSPAPAGVYEQYF. The CDR3 DNA reads as TGCGCCAGCAGCCCGGCGCCAGCGGGAGTCTACGAGCAGTACTTC. The chain links TRBV5-1 to TRBJ2-7; 8 bases line up with TRBD2. Trimming cost V 4 bases and J 3 bases; bases outside gene matches: 9. This CDR3 contains 15 residues. Germline CDR1 is SGHRS and CDR2 is YFSETQ. Looking up the rest from reference TRBV5-1 and TRBJ2-7 gives the full variable domain: KAGVTQTPRYLIKTRGQQVTLSCSPISGHRSVSWYQQTPGQGLQFLFEYFSETQRNKGNFPGRFSGRQFSNSRSEMNVSTLELGDSALYLCASSPAPAGVYEQYFGPGTRLTVT.

The rearrangement joins TRBV5-1 to TRBJ2-3; 9 positions match TRBD2. With 2 bases clipped from V and 2 bases from J, the junction kept 3 bases outside the gene matches. CDR1 and CDR2 from the germline V gene are SGHRS and YFSETQ. This CDR3 region has 15 residues. CDR3 amino acids: CASSLPSGNTDTQYF. The CDR3 DNA follows: TGCGCCAGCAGCTTACCTAGCGGGAACACAGATACGCAGTATTTT. Full variable domain (missing parts from reference TRBV5-1 and TRBJ2-3): KAGVTQTPRYLIKTRGQQVTLSCSPISGHRSVSWYQQTPGQGLQFLFEYFSETQRNKGNFPGRFSGRQFSNSRSEMNVSTLELGDSALYLCASSLPSGNTDTQYFGPGTRLTVL.

J is TRBJ2-2 and V is TRBV7-3; 8 nucleotides match TRBD1. This CDR3 has 16 residues. Losses at the gene ends were 5 bases for V and 8 bases for J; bases not matched to a gene: 13. Germline CDR1 SGHTA, CDR2 FQGTGA. As DNA, the CDR3 is TGTGCCAGCAGCCTCGCCGGGACAGGCAATTCTGGGGAGCTGTTTTTT. Translated, it gives CASSLAGTGNSGELFF.

The chain combines TRBV4-3 with TRBJ2-2; 7 bases are a match to TRBD2. Germline assignment: CDR1 LGHNA and CDR2 YSLEER. The CDR3 is made up of 16 amino acids. With 1 base clipped from V and 3 bases from J, the junction kept 5 bases outside the gene matches. The CDR3 loop is CASSQGVGGYTGELFF. The CDR3 nucleotides are TGCGCCAGCAGCCAAGGTGTGGGAGGGTACACCGGGGAGCTGTTTTTT.

The chain couples TRBV5-1 to TRBJ1-1, with D tentatively TRBD1 (5 bases). The germline CDR1 and CDR2 sequences are SGHRS and YFSETQ. With 0 bases removed from V and 5 bases from J, the gap between germline ends came to 11 bases. This CDR3 region has 14 residues. CDR3 bases: TGCGCCAGCAGCTTGGCAGGGATTGGGACTGAAGCTTTCTTT. It codes for CASSLAGIGTEAFF.